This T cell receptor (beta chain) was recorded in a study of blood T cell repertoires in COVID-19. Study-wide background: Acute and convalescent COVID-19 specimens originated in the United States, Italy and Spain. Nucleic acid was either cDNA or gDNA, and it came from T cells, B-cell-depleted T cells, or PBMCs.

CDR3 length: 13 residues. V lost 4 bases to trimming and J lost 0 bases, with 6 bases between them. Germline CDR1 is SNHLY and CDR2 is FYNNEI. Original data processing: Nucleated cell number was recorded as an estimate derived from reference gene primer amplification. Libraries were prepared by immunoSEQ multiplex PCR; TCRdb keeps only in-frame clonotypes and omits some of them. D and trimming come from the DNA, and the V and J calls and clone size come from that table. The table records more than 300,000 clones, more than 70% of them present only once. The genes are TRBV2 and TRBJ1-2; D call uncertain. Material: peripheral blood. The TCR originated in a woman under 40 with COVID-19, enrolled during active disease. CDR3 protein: CASSVGSNYGYTF. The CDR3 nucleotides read TGTGCCAGCAGTGTTGGCTCTAACTATGGCTACACCTTC.